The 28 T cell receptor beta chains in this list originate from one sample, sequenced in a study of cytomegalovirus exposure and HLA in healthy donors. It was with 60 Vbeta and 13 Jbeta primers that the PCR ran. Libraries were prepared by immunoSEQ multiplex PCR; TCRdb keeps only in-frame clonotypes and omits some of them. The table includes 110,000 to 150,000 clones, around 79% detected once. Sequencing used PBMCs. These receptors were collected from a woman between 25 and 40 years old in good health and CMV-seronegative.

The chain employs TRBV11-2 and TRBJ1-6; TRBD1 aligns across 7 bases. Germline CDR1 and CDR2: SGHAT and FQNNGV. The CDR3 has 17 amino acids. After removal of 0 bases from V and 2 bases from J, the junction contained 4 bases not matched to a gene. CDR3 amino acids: CASSLDIDRAYNSPLHF. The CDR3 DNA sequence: TGTGCCAGCAGCTTAGATATCGACAGGGCCTATAATTCACCCCTCCACTTT.

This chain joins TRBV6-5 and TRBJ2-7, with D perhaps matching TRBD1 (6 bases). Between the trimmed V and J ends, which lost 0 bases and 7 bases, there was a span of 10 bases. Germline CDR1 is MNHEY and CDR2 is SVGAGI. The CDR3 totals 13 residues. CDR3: CASSYSQGWEQYF. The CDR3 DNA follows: TGTGCCAGCAGTTACTCGCAGGGGTGGGAGCAGTACTTC.

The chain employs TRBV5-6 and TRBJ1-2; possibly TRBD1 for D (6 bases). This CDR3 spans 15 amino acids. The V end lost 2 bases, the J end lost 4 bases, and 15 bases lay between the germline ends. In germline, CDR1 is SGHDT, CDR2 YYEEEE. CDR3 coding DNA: TGTGCCAGCAGCTTATGGCAGGGGCGAATCTATGGCTACACCTTC. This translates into CASSLWQGRIYGYTF. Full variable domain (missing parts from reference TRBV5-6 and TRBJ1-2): DAGVTQSPTHLIKTRGQQVTLRCSPKSGHDTVSWYQQALGQGPQFIFQYYEEEERQRGNFPDRFSGHQFPNYSSELNVNALLLGDSALYLCASSLWQGRIYGYTFGSGTRLTVV.

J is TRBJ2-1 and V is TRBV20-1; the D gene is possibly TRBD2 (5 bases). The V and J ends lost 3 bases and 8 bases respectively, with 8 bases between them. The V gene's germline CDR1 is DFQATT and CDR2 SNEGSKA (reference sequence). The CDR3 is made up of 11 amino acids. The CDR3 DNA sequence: TGCAGTGCTAGGAGGGTTGATGAGCAGTTCTTC. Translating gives CSARRVDEQFF.

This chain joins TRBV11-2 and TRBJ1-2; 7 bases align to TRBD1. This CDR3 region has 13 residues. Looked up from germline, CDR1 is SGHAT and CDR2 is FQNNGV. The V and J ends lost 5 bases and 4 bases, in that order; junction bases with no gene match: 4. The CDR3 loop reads CASSPRQGYGYTF. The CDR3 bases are TGTGCCAGCAGCCCCCGACAGGGCTATGGCTACACCTTC.

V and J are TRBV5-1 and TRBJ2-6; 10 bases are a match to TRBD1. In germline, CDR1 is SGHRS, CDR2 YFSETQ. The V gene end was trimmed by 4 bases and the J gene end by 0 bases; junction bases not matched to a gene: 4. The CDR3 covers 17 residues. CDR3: CASSPGTGVSGANVLTF. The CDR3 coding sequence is TGCGCCAGCAGCCCCGGGACAGGGGTCTCTGGGGCCAACGTCCTGACTTTC. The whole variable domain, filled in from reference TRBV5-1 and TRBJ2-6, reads KAGVTQTPRYLIKTRGQQVTLSCSPISGHRSVSWYQQTPGQGLQFLFEYFSETQRNKGNFPGRFSGRQFSNSRSEMNVSTLELGDSALYLCASSPGTGVSGANVLTFGAGSRLTVL.

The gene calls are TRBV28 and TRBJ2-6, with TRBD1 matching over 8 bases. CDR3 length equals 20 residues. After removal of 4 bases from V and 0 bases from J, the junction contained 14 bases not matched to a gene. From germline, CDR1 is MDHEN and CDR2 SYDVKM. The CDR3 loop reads CASSSLSSGQEDSGANVLTF. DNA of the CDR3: TGTGCCAGCAGTTCACTCTCATCGGGACAGGAAGACTCTGGGGCCAACGTCCTGACTTTC. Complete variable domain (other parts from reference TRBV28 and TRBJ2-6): DVKVTQSSRYLVKRTGEKVFLECVQDMDHENMFWYRQDPGLGLRLIYFSYDVKMKEKGDIPEGYSVSREKKERFSLILESASTNQTSMYLCASSSLSSGQEDSGANVLTFGAGSRLTVL.

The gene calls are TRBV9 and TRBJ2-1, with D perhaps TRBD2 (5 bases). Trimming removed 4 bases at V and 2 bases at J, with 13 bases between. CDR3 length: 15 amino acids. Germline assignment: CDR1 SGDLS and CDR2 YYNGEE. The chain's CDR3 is CASSPGGDTYNEQFF. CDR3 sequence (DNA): TGTGCCAGCAGCCCAGGAGGTGATACCTACAATGAGCAGTTCTTC.

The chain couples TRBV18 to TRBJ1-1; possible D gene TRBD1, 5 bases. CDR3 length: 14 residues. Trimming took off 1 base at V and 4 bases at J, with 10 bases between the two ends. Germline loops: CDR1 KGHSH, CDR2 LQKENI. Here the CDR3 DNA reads TGTGCCAGCTCACCACGGGGGGATTTCACTGAAGCTTTCTTT. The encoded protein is CASSPRGDFTEAFF.

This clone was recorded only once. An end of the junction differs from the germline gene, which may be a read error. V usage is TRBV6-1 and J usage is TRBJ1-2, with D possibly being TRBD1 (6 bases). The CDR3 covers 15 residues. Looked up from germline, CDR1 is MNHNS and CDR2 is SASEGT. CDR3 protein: CASRNAGASNYGYPF. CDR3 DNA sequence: TGTGCCAGCAGGAACGCAGGGGCTTCCAACTATGGCTACCCCTTC.

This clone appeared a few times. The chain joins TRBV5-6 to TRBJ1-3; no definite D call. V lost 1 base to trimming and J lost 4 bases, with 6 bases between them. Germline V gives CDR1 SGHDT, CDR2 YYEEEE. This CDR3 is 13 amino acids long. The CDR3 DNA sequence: TGTGCCAGCAGCTTGAACTCCGGAAACACCATATATTTT. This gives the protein CASSLNSGNTIYF.

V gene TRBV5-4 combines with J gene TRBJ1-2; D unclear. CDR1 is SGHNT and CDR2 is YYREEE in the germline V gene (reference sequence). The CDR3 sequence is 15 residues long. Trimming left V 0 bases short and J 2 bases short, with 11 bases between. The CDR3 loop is CASSLGHLNNYGYTF. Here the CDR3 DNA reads TGTGCCAGCAGCTTGGGACACTTGAACAACTATGGCTACACCTTC.

The CDR3 loop reads CASSPGLAGNEQYF. In nucleotides, the CDR3 is TGCGCCAGCAGCCCGGGACTAGCGGGGAACGAGCAGTACTTC. The V call is TRBV5-1, the J call TRBJ2-7; 13 positions match TRBD2. After removal of 4 bases from V and 5 bases from J, the junction contained 3 bases not matched to a gene. Looked up from germline, CDR1 is SGHRS and CDR2 is YFSETQ. This CDR3 is built from 14 residues.

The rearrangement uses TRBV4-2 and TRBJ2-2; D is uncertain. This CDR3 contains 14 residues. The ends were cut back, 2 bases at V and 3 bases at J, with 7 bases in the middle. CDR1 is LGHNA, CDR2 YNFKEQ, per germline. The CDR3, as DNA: TGTGCCAGCAGCCAAACACCAGACACCGGGGAGCTGTTTTTT. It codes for CASSQTPDTGELFF.

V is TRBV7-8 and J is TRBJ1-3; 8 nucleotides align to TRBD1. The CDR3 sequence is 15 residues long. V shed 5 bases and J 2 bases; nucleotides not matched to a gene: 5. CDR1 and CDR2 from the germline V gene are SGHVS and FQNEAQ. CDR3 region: CASSNRGSAGNTIYF. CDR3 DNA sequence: TGTGCCAGCAGCAACAGGGGGAGCGCTGGAAACACCATATATTTT.

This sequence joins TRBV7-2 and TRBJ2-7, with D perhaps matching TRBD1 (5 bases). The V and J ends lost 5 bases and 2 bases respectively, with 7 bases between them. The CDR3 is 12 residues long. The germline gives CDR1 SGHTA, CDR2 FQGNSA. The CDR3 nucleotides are TGTGCCAGCAGCATGGACACCTACGAGCAGTACTTC. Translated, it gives CASSMDTYEQYF.

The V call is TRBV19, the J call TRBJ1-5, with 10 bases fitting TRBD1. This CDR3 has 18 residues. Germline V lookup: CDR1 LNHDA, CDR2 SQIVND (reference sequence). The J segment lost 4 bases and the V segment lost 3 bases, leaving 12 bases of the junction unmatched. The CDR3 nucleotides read TGTGCCAGTAGTATCCGCGGGACAGGGGCCCTGTGGAATCAGCCCCAGCATTTT. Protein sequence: CASSIRGTGALWNQPQHF.

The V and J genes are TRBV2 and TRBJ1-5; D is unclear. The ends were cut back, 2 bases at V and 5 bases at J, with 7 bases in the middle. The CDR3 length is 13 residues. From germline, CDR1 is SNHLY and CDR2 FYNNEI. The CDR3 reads CASSEIRDQPQHF. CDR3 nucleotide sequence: TGTGCCAGCAGTGAAATACGGGATCAGCCCCAGCATTTT.

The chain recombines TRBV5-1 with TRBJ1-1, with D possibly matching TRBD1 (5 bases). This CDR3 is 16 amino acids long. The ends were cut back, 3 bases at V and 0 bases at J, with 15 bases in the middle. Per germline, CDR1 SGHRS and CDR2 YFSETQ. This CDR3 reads CASSWGLMVLNTEAFF. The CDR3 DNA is TGCGCCAGCAGCTGGGGCCTGATGGTTTTGAACACTGAAGCTTTCTTT.

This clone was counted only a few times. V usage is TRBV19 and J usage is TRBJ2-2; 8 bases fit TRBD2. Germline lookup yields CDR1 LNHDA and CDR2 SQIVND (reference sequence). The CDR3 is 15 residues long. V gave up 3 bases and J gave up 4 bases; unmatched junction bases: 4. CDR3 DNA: TGTGCCAGTAGTATTGTCGGGGGGGGCACCGGGGAGCTGTTTTTT. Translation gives CASSIVGGGTGELFF. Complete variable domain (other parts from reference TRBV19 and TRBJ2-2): DGGITQSPKYLFRKEGQNVTLSCEQNLNHDAMYWYRQDPGQGLRLIYYSQIVNDFQKGDIAEGYSVSREKKESFPLTVTSAQKNPTAFYLCASSIVGGGTGELFFGEGSRLTVL.

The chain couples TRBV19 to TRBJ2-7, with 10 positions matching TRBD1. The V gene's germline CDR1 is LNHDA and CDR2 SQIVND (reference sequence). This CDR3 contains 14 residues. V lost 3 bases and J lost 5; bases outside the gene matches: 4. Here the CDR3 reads CASSMGDRGHEQYF. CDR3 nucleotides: TGTGCCAGTAGTATGGGGGACAGGGGTCACGAGCAGTACTTC. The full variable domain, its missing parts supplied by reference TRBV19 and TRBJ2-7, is DGGITQSPKYLFRKEGQNVTLSCEQNLNHDAMYWYRQDPGQGLRLIYYSQIVNDFQKGDIAEGYSVSREKKESFPLTVTSAQKNPTAFYLCASSMGDRGHEQYFGPGTRLTVT.

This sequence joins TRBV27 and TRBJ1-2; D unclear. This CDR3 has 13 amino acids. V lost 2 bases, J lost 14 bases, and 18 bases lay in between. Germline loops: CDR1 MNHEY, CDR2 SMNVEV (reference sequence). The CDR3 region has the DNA TGTGCCAGCAGTTTAAGCGGTCAAAGGTTTGTTACCTTC. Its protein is CASSLSGQRFVTF.

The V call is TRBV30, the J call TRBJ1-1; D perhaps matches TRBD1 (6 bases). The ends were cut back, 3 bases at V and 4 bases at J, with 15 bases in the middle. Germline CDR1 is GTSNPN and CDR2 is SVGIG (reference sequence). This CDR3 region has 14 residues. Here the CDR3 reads CAWSGGAGGTEAFF. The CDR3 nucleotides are TGTGCCTGGAGCGGGGGGGCGGGGGGCACTGAAGCTTTCTTT.

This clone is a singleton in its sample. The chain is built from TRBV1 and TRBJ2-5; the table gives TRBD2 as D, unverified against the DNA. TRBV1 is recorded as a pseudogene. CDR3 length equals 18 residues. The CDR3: CTSSQDGRAGGFRETQYF. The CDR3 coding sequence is TGCACCAGCAGCCAAGATGGGAGGGCGGGGGGGTTCCGGGAGACCCAGTACTTC.

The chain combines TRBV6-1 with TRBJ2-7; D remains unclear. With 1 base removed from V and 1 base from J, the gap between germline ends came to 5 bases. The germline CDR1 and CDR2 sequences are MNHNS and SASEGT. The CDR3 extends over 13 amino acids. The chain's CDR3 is CASSEVRSYEQYF. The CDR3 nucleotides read TGTGCCAGCAGTGAAGTCAGGTCCTACGAGCAGTACTTC.

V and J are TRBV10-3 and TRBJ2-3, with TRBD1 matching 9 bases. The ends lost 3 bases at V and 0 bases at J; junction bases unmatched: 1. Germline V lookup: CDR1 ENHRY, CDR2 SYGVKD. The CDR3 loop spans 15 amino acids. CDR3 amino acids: CAISEQGASTDTQYF. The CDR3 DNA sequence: TGTGCCATCAGTGAACAGGGGGCTAGCACAGATACGCAGTATTTT.

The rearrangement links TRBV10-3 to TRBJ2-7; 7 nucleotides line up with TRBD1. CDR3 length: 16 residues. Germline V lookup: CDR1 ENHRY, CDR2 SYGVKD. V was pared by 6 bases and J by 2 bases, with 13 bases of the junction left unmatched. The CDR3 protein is CAISQTSGQYTYEQYF. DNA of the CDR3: TGTGCCATCAGCCAGACCTCGGGACAGTACACCTACGAGCAGTACTTC.

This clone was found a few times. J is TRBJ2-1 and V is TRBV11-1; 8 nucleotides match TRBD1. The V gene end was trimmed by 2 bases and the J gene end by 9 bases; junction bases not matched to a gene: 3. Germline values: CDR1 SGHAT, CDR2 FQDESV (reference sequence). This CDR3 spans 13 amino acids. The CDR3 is CASSLHTGGEQFF. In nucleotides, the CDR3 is TGTGCCAGCAGCTTACACACAGGGGGTGAGCAGTTCTTC.